A single sample gave rise to the 30 T cell receptor beta chains below, sequenced in a study of OX40 agonist ivuxolimab in advanced cancers. Measured with immunoSEQ multiplex PCR; TCRdb has only the in-frame clones, and not every one. The sample gives about 68,000 clones, approximately 90% of which show up once; around 0.28% is in the top ten. The material was CD4+ or CD8+ T cells sorted from blood, obtained in a trial of the OX40 agonist ivuxolimab. These receptors were collected from an adult with an advanced solid tumor such as melanoma, head and neck, liver or kidney cancer.

This clone was counted between two and nine times. This chain links TRBV19 with TRBJ1-3, with TRBD1 identical over 7 bases. CDR1 is LNHDA, CDR2 SQIVND, per germline (reference sequence). Unmatched junction bases numbered 8, after V lost 3 bases and J lost 6 bases. This CDR3 has 15 residues. The CDR3 DNA follows: TGTGCCAGTAGTATCCGGACAGGTGGGGAAAACACCATATATTTT. Amino acids: CASSIRTGGENTIYF. Complete variable domain (other parts from reference TRBV19 and TRBJ1-3): DGGITQSPKYLFRKEGQNVTLSCEQNLNHDAMYWYRQDPGQGLRLIYYSQIVNDFQKGDIAEGYSVSREKKESFPLTVTSAQKNPTAFYLCASSIRTGGENTIYFGEGSWLTVV.

On this clone itself: Its ends do not fully match the called genes, so a read error is possible. This chain uses TRBV11-2 with TRBJ1-2, with no clear D. Per germline, CDR1 SGHAT and CDR2 FQNNGV. The CDR3 runs to 12 residues. CDR3 amino acids: CASSLITASTSF. The CDR3 nucleotides are TGTGCCAGCAGCCTCATCACAGCGAGCACCTCGTTC.

V gene TRBV27 combines with J gene TRBJ1-2, with D maybe TRBD1 (6 bases). Trimming cost V 5 bases and J 0 bases, with 25 bases left between them. The CDR3 is 19 residues long. Germline CDR1 and CDR2: MNHEY and SMNVEV (reference sequence). The CDR3 DNA is TGTGCCAGCAGTACATTGGGGGGGCGCATTGGGATCTCTAACTATGGCTACACCTTC. Translating gives CASSTLGGRIGISNYGYTF.

The chain uses TRBV9 and TRBJ2-5; D tentatively fits TRBD1 or TRBD2 (7 bases each). There are 17 residues in the CDR3. V lost 0 bases to trimming and J lost 2 bases, with 17 bases between them. From germline, CDR1 is SGDLS and CDR2 YYNGEE. The CDR3: CASSVGPAGGGQETQYF. In nucleotides, the CDR3 is TGTGCCAGCAGCGTAGGCCCGGCAGGGGGAGGGCAAGAGACCCAGTACTTC. The full variable domain, completed using reference TRBV9 and TRBJ2-5, is DSGVTQTPKHLITATGQRVTLRCSPRSGDLSVYWYQQSLDQGLQFLIQYYNGEERAKGNILERFSAQQFPDLHSELNLSSLELGDSALYFCASSVGPAGGGQETQYFGPGTRLLVL.

The V gene is TRBV6-6, the J gene TRBJ1-5; a possible D gene is TRBD1 (5 bases). Germline-derived CDR1 and CDR2 are MNHNY and SVGAGI (reference sequence). There are 15 residues in the CDR3. V was pared by 6 bases and J by 4 bases, with 16 bases between. CDR3 sequence: CASSPDFGGNQPQHF. CDR3 nucleotides: TGTGCCAGCAGCCCTGATTTCGGGGGAAATCAGCCCCAGCATTTT.

J is TRBJ1-1 and V is TRBV5-1; no clear D gene. The germline V gene has CDR1 SGHRS and CDR2 YFSETQ. Trimming removed 5 bases from V and 2 bases from J, with 13 bases in between. This CDR3 spans 14 amino acids. For the CDR3, the DNA is TGCGCCAGCAGGAGTATTAGTGGAAACACTGAAGCTTTCTTT. Translation: CASRSISGNTEAFF. Combining the CDR3 with reference TRBV5-1 and TRBJ1-1 gives the whole variable domain KAGVTQTPRYLIKTRGQQVTLSCSPISGHRSVSWYQQTPGQGLQFLFEYFSETQRNKGNFPGRFSGRQFSNSRSEMNVSTLELGDSALYLCASRSISGNTEAFFGQGTRLTVV.

V gene TRBV20-1 combines with J gene TRBJ2-3; D is ambiguous. With 3 bases removed from V and 7 bases from J, the gap between germline ends came to 8 bases. The CDR3 length is 11 residues. Germline assignment: CDR1 DFQATT and CDR2 SNEGSKA (reference sequence). The CDR3 sequence: CSARVQNTQYF. The CDR3 nucleotides read TGCAGTGCTAGGGTACAGAATACGCAGTATTTT.

The chain recombines TRBV27 with TRBJ2-3, with D maybe TRBD2 (5 bases). The CDR3 contains 16 residues. V gave up 2 bases and J gave up 6 bases, with 18 bases separating them. Germline CDR1 MNHEY, CDR2 SMNVEV (reference sequence). The CDR3 is CASSLEFRGPGDTQYF. The CDR3 DNA reads TGTGCCAGCAGTTTAGAGTTTAGAGGGCCGGGGGATACGCAGTATTTT.

The chain recombines TRBV9 with TRBJ2-1; 11 bases are a match to TRBD2. The J segment lost 5 bases and the V segment lost 4 bases, leaving 5 bases of the junction unmatched. The CDR3 sequence is 15 residues long. Looked up from germline, CDR1 is SGDLS and CDR2 is YYNGEE. The CDR3 reads CASSPLAGGDNEQFF. Written as DNA, the CDR3 is TGTGCCAGCAGCCCCTTAGCGGGAGGGGACAATGAGCAGTTCTTC.

Comments on this clone: Other DNA variants within this sample encode the same CDR3. This chain's CDR3 is CASSPDRAGELFF. The CDR3 DNA follows: TGTGCCAGCAGCCCAGACAGGGCCGGGGAGCTGTTTTTT. The V and J genes are TRBV11-2 and TRBJ2-2, with 7 bases lining up with TRBD1. Per germline, CDR1 SGHAT and CDR2 FQNNGV. There are 13 residues in the CDR3. Losses at the gene ends were 5 bases for V and 6 bases for J; bases not matched to a gene: 3.

The count of this clone is one. Other DNA sequences in the same sample also yield this CDR3. The rearrangement links TRBV5-1 to TRBJ2-5; D uncertain. Deletions cut 1 base from V and 3 bases from J, with 4 bases between. The germline CDR1 and CDR2 sequences are SGHRS and YFSETQ. This CDR3 spans 12 amino acids. The CDR3 DNA sequence: TGCGCCAGCAGCTTGCCTGAAGAGACCCAGTACTTC. This gives the protein CASSLPEETQYF.

The chain combines TRBV6-5 with TRBJ1-2, with D unclear. The CDR3 has 12 amino acids. Germline assignment: CDR1 MNHEY and CDR2 SVGAGI. Trimming stripped 2 bases from V and 10 bases from J, with 11 bases between. The CDR3 reads CASSYPDAFYTF. The CDR3, as DNA: TGTGCCAGCAGTTACCCGGACGCATTCTACACCTTC.

CDR3 in DNA: TGCAGCGTTCTCGACAGGGGATCAACCGGGGAGCTGTTTTTT. Protein sequence: CSVLDRGSTGELFF. The J gene is TRBJ2-2, the V gene TRBV29-1; 8 nucleotides agree with TRBD1. The CDR3 runs 14 residues. V was clipped by 5 bases and J by 5 bases; unmatched bases: 7. CDR1 SQVTM and CDR2 ANQGSEA come from the germline V gene.

The V and J genes are TRBV10-3 and TRBJ2-7; the match to TRBD2 covers 8 bases. The CDR3 loop spans 12 amino acids. Germline lookup yields CDR1 ENHRY and CDR2 SYGVKD. Trimming cost V 10 bases and J 7 bases; bases outside gene matches: 9. CDR3 protein: CATGGGSVEQYF. The CDR3 region has the DNA TGTGCCACGGGAGGGGGGTCTGTGGAGCAGTACTTC.

The V call is TRBV27, the J call TRBJ2-7, with no clear D. V dropped 6 bases and J dropped 0 bases, with 9 bases sitting between them. The CDR3 has 13 residues. CDR1 and CDR2 from the germline V gene are MNHEY and SMNVEV (reference sequence). CDR3 in amino acids: CASSGYGSYEQYF. The CDR3 region has the DNA TGTGCCAGCAGCGGATATGGCTCCTACGAGCAGTACTTC.

A single count supports this clone. This chain joins TRBV10-1 and TRBJ2-7, with 9 bases lining up with TRBD2. CDR3 size: 14 residues. Germline V CDR1 and CDR2: WNHNN, SYGVQD (reference sequence). V shed 3 bases and J 7 bases; nucleotides not matched to a gene: 7. The chain's CDR3 is CASSDGLAGREQYF. The CDR3 DNA sequence: TGCGCCAGCAGTGACGGGCTAGCGGGACGAGAGCAGTACTTC.

This sequence joins TRBV2 and TRBJ1-2; D gene uncertain. Trimming pared 8 bases from V and 6 bases from J, leaving 19 bases between. The CDR3 sequence is 14 residues long. Germline V lookup: CDR1 SNHLY, CDR2 FYNNEI. CDR3 region: CASGLLSFSNGYTF. For the CDR3, the DNA is TGTGCCAGCGGGCTACTGAGCTTTTCTAATGGCTACACCTTC.

The chain combines TRBV18 with TRBJ1-3; the match to TRBD1 covers 7 bases. The CDR3 is 14 residues long. The V segment lost 3 bases and the J segment 6 bases; nucleotides outside the gene matches: 5. Germline V gene data show CDR1 as KGHSH and CDR2 as LQKENI. The CDR3: CASSPTGQPNTIYF. CDR3 DNA sequence: TGTGCCAGCTCACCTACGGGACAGCCAAACACCATATATTTT. The full variable domain, rest sourced from reference TRBV18 and TRBJ1-3, is NAGVMQNPRHLVRRRGQEARLRCSPMKGHSHVYWYRQLPEEGLKFMVYLQKENIIDESGMPKERFSAEFPKEGPSILRIQQVVRGDSAAYFCASSPTGQPNTIYFGEGSWLTVV.

The genes are TRBV30 and TRBJ2-7, with D unclear. This CDR3 region has 11 residues. Deletions cut 3 bases from V and 6 bases from J, with 9 bases between. The V gene's germline CDR1 is GTSNPN and CDR2 SVGIG (reference sequence). The CDR3 spells CAWSPASEQYF. The CDR3 DNA sequence: TGTGCCTGGAGCCCAGCCTCCGAGCAGTACTTC. Together with reference TRBV30 and TRBJ2-7, the CDR3 gives the full variable domain: SQTIHQWPATLVQPVGSPLSLECTVEGTSNPNLYWYRQAAGRGLQLLFYSVGIGQISSEVPQNLSASRPQDRQFILSSKKLLLSDSGFYLCAWSPASEQYFGPGTRLTVT.

The genes are TRBV5-1 and TRBJ1-5; 8 nucleotides match TRBD1. J lost 8 bases, V lost 4 bases, and 8 bases had no gene match. The CDR3 runs 14 residues. Germline V gene sequence: CDR1 SGHRS, CDR2 YFSETQ. CDR3 in amino acids: CASSMGQAEEPQHF. CDR3 sequence (DNA): TGCGCCAGCAGCATGGGACAGGCGGAGGAGCCCCAGCATTTT.

The J gene is TRBJ1-2, the V gene TRBV2, with D uncertain. The CDR3 length is 15 residues. The V end was cut by 4 bases, the J end by 7 bases, with 19 bases between. Germline CDR1 and CDR2: SNHLY and FYNNEI. The DNA for the CDR3 is TGTGCCAGCAGTGTCGGGGTAGGCTTGGTGAGTGGCTACACCTTC. Its protein is CASSVGVGLVSGYTF. Together with reference TRBV2 and TRBJ1-2, the CDR3 gives the full variable domain: EPEVTQTPSHQVTQMGQEVILRCVPISNHLYFYWYRQILGQKVEFLVSFYNNEISEKSEIFDDQFSVERPDGSNFTLKIRSTKLEDSAMYFCASSVGVGLVSGYTFGSGTRLTVV.

The chain employs TRBV2 and TRBJ1-5; no firm D call. The CDR3 contains 14 residues. Trimming shortened V by 1 base and J by 3 bases, and 7 bases separated the two germline ends. Per germline, CDR1 SNHLY and CDR2 FYNNEI. CDR3 sequence (DNA): TGTGCCAGCAGTGAAGGCAGAAACAATCAGCCCCAGCATTTT. Translated, it gives CASSEGRNNQPQHF.

This chain links TRBV7-9 with TRBJ2-1, with 8 bases aligning to TRBD2. Germline V CDR1 and CDR2: SEHNR, FQNEAQ (reference sequence). This CDR3 is built from 17 residues. The V and J ends lost 0 bases and 0 bases, in that order; junction bases with no gene match: 4. CDR3 in DNA: TGTGCCAGCAGCTTAGCTTCCGGGAGGGGCTCCTACAATGAGCAGTTCTTC. It specifies CASSLASGRGSYNEQFF.

The V and J genes are TRBV11-2 and TRBJ2-1; TRBD2 agrees at 13 bases. Germline trimming cut 3 bases from V and 6 bases from J; bases unmatched to any gene: 2. Germline CDR1 is SGHAT and CDR2 is FQNNGV. The CDR3 has 15 amino acids. For the CDR3, the DNA is TGTGCCAGCAGCTTCACTAGCGGGAGGGTCAATGAGCAGTTCTTC. It yields the protein CASSFTSGRVNEQFF. The full variable domain, in which reference TRBV11-2 and TRBJ2-1 provide the parts outside the CDR3, is EAGVAQSPRYKIIEKRQSVAFWCNPISGHATLYWYQQILGQGPKLLIQFQNNGVVDDSQLPKDRFSAERLKGVDSTLKIQPAKLEDSAVYLCASSFTSGRVNEQFFGPGTRLTVL.

The chain links TRBV10-2 to TRBJ2-1; maybe TRBD2 (5 bases). Looked up from germline, CDR1 is WSHSY and CDR2 is SAAADI. The CDR3 loop spans 11 amino acids. V lost 3 bases to trimming and J lost 12 bases, with 9 bases between them. CDR3: CASSELEGQFF. The CDR3 DNA reads as TGCGCCAGCAGTGAACTAGAGGGGCAGTTCTTC.

The V and J genes are TRBV28 and TRBJ1-1; the D is unclear. The CDR3 extends over 14 amino acids. Trimming removed 3 bases at V and 4 bases at J, with 12 bases between. CDR1 is MDHEN and CDR2 is SYDVKM in the germline V gene. The CDR3 DNA is TGTGCCAGCAGTTTTACAGCTGCGGGCACTGAAGCTTTCTTT. Its protein product is CASSFTAAGTEAFF. Based on the CDR3 plus reference TRBV28 and TRBJ1-1, the full variable domain is DVKVTQSSRYLVKRTGEKVFLECVQDMDHENMFWYRQDPGLGLRLIYFSYDVKMKEKGDIPEGYSVSREKKERFSLILESASTNQTSMYLCASSFTAAGTEAFFGQGTRLTVV.

As to this clone: The junction differs from germline at one of its ends, possibly a read error. The DNA of the CDR3 is TGTGCCGGCAGATGGACAAACCCCAATCAGCCCCAGCATTTT. Translation: CAGRWTNPNQPQHF. This chain uses TRBV6-1 with TRBJ1-5; maybe TRBD1 (5 bases). Germline V CDR1 and CDR2: MNHNS, SASEGT. This CDR3 contains 14 residues.

This clone appeared a single time. V usage is TRBV7-3 and J usage is TRBJ1-5; 7 bases map to TRBD1. V dropped 5 bases and J dropped 2; count of bases not matched to a gene: 3. The germline V gene encodes CDR1 SGHTA and CDR2 FQGTGA. CDR3 length: 14 amino acids. CDR3 in amino acids: CASSPTGGNQPQHF. The CDR3 bases are TGTGCCAGCAGCCCTACAGGGGGCAATCAGCCCCAGCATTTT.

This chain connects TRBV28 to TRBJ2-1, with no clear D. CDR3 length: 16 amino acids. Germline values: CDR1 MDHEN, CDR2 SYDVKM. The ends were cut back, 6 bases at V and 4 bases at J, with 19 bases in the middle. The CDR3 DNA is TGTGCCAGCAGCCGAAGAAGCGCGACTGGATACAATGAGCAGTTCTTC. It translates to CASSRRSATGYNEQFF.

This chain connects TRBV7-3 to TRBJ2-5, with 12 bases fitting TRBD2. The J segment lost 5 bases and the V segment lost 6 bases, leaving 13 bases of the junction unmatched. CDR1 SGHTA and CDR2 FQGTGA come from the germline V gene. The CDR3 runs to 17 residues. The CDR3 sequence is CASRRVRGLAGRETQYF. The DNA for the CDR3 is TGTGCCAGCAGGCGGGTCCGGGGACTAGCGGGCCGGGAGACCCAGTACTTC. The complete variable domain, with remaining parts taken from reference TRBV7-3 and TRBJ2-5, reads GAGVSQTPSNKVTEKGKYVELRCDPISGHTALYWYRQSLGQGPEFLIYFQGTGAADDSGLPNDRFFAVRPEGSVSTLKIQRTERGDSAVYLCASRRVRGLAGRETQYFGPGTRLLVL.